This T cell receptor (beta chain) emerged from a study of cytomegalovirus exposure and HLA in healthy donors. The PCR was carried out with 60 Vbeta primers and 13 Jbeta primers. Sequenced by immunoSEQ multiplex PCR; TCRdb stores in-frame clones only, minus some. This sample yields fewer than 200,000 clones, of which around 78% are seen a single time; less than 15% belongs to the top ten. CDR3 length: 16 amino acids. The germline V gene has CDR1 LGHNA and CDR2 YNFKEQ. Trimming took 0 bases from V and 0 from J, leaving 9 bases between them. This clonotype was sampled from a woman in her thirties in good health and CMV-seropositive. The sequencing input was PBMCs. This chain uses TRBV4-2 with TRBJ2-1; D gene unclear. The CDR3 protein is CASSQDRTGSYNEQFF. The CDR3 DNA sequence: TGTGCCAGCAGCCAAGATCGAACTGGCTCCTACAATGAGCAGTTCTTC.